These 28 T cell receptor beta chains were sequenced from one sample in a study of beta chain features in type 1 diabetes. Notes on the study in general: Moderate yet significant TCRB CDR3 shortening was seen in Type 1 diabetes patients in all four CD4+ subsets.

These receptors have no known antigen. The sequenced template was cDNA made from the entire isolated RNA. Data came from immunoSEQ multiplex PCR; TCRdb stores just in-frame clones and leaves some out. Here the sample spans about 370,000 clones, around a tenth being singletons. Sequencing was performed on central memory CD4+ T cells from blood. The receptors derive from a man in his thirties or forties with type 1 diabetes.

The CDR3 is CASSAGPYEQYF. The CDR3 bases are TGTGCCAGCAGCGCGGGGCCGTACGAGCAGTACTTC. J is TRBJ2-5 and V is TRBV7-2; a possible D gene is TRBD2 (6 bases). The J call may be faulty, since TRBJ2-7 better matches the DNA end. CDR3 length: 12 residues. CDR1 and CDR2 from the germline V gene are SGHTA and FQGNSA.

This chain links TRBV18 with TRBJ1-2, with 8 bases matching TRBD1. V lost 4 bases to trimming and J lost 4 bases; unmatched junction nucleotides: 8. The length of the CDR3 is 15 residues. Looked up from germline, CDR1 is KGHSH and CDR2 is LQKENI. The CDR3 DNA sequence: TGTGCCAGCTCACTAAACCGACAGGGGCCCTATGGCTACACCTTC. Its translation is CASSLNRQGPYGYTF.

A few counts support this clone. V usage is TRBV20-1 and J usage is TRBJ2-1; D is ambiguous. Germline V CDR1 and CDR2: DFQATT, SNEGSKA (reference sequence). V shed 4 bases and J shed 6 bases, with 4 bases lying between them. This CDR3 is built from 10 residues. CDR3 nucleotides: TGCAGTGCTATCGCCAATGAGCAGTTCTTC. This gives the protein CSAIANEQFF.

This clone was seen more than once but under ten times. The chain recombines TRBV7-9 with TRBJ1-1; D possibly corresponds to TRBD1 (5 bases). With 4 bases removed from V and 7 bases from J, the gap between germline ends came to 13 bases. In germline, CDR1 is SEHNR, CDR2 FQNEAQ (reference sequence). The CDR3 spans 13 residues. The CDR3 DNA reads TGTGCCAGCAGCTCCAAGGGGCCCGATGAAGCTTTCTTT. Translation gives CASSSKGPDEAFF.

This clone was seen repeatedly, ten times or more. The genes are TRBV7-9 and TRBJ1-4, with D hard to call. Trimming pared 6 bases from V and 5 bases from J, leaving 10 bases between. The CDR3 totals 13 residues. The germline V gene has CDR1 SEHNR and CDR2 FQNEAQ (reference sequence). The CDR3 DNA follows: TGTGCCAGCAGTGTAGGCAGCAATGAAAAACTGTTTTTT. It yields the protein CASSVGSNEKLFF.

This clone was observed many times. This CDR3 is CASSRAGDAYNEQFF. CDR3 bases: TGTGCCAGCAGCCGAGCGGGAGACGCGTACAATGAGCAGTTCTTC. V gene TRBV11-2 combines with J gene TRBJ2-1; 8 bases are a match to TRBD2. Germline V gene data show CDR1 as SGHAT and CDR2 as FQNNGV. The CDR3 extends over 15 amino acids. With 5 bases clipped from V and 4 bases from J, the junction kept 7 bases outside the gene matches. The full variable domain, its missing parts supplied by reference TRBV11-2 and TRBJ2-1, is EAGVAQSPRYKIIEKRQSVAFWCNPISGHATLYWYQQILGQGPKLLIQFQNNGVVDDSQLPKDRFSAERLKGVDSTLKIQPAKLEDSAVYLCASSRAGDAYNEQFFGPGTRLTVL.

This clone was seen many times. The gene calls are TRBV7-8 and TRBJ2-3; either TRBD1 or TRBD2 may supply D (6 bases each). V was clipped by 7 bases and J by 4 bases, with 18 bases between them. Germline V lookup: CDR1 SGHVS, CDR2 FQNEAQ. This CDR3 is 15 amino acids long. The DNA of the CDR3 is TGTGCCAGCACCAAAAGAGGGGGGACGCCAGATACGCAGTATTTT. Translated, it gives CASTKRGGTPDTQYF. Full variable domain (outside the CDR3, taken from reference TRBV7-8 and TRBJ2-3): GAGVSQSPRYKVAKRGQDVALRCDPISGHVSLFWYQQALGQGPEFLTYFQNEAQLDKSGLPSDRFFAERPEGSVSTLKIQRTQQEDSAVYLCASTKRGGTPDTQYFGPGTRLTVL.

J is TRBJ2-1 and V is TRBV19, with 9 positions matching TRBD2. In germline, CDR1 is LNHDA, CDR2 SQIVND (reference sequence). The CDR3 length is 16 residues. V dropped 5 bases and J dropped 7; count of bases not matched to a gene: 12. CDR3 sequence reads: CASSSGTSWSRNEQFF. The CDR3 DNA sequence: TGTGCCAGTAGTTCCGGGACTAGCTGGTCCAGGAATGAGCAGTTCTTC.

The J gene is TRBJ1-5, the V gene TRBV5-1; 10 bases are a match to TRBD1. The CDR3 consists of 16 residues. The J segment lost 7 bases and the V segment lost 4 bases, leaving 11 bases of the junction unmatched. In germline, CDR1 is SGHRS, CDR2 YFSETQ. DNA of the CDR3: TGCGCCAGCAGCCCCCGGGACAGGGGTCCGGGCCAGCCCCAGCATTTT. Translating gives CASSPRDRGPGQPQHF.

CDR3 bases: TGTGCCATCAGTAGACAGGGCTCGGCAGATACGCAGTATTTT. It is translated as CAISRQGSADTQYF. The chain links TRBV10-3 to TRBJ2-3; 7 nucleotides match TRBD1. Germline CDR1 reads ENHRY; CDR2 reads SYGVKD. With 5 bases clipped from V and 4 bases from J, the junction kept 6 bases outside the gene matches. This CDR3 has 14 residues.

J is TRBJ1-1 and V is TRBV5-8; a possible D gene is TRBD1 (5 bases). This CDR3 has 13 amino acids. V was trimmed by 1 base and J by 7 bases, leaving 11 bases between them. CDR1 and CDR2 from the germline V gene are SGHTS and YDEGEE. CDR3 DNA sequence: TGTGCCAGCAGCTTGTGGGACGGGGATGAAGCTTTCTTT. Translated: CASSLWDGDEAFF.

This clone was seen a handful of times. Here the CDR3 DNA reads TGCGCCAGCAGCCAAGATCAGGGGGGGGCGCTTGGAGAAAAACTGTTTTTT. It codes for CASSQDQGGALGEKLFF. The V call is TRBV4-3, the J call TRBJ1-4; TRBD1 agrees at 7 bases. Germline V CDR1 and CDR2: LGHNA, YSLEER. This CDR3 spans 17 amino acids. Germline trimming cut 0 bases from V and 8 bases from J; bases unmatched to any gene: 12.

This clone has just a few counts. It is likely a read error, because the conserved phenylalanine at the end of the CDR3 is missing. No DNA is shown, since the ends of the CDR3 on it are uncertain; the CDR3 is the one TCRdb lists. The chain has TRBV2 and TRBJ2-7; the table's TRBD1 call for D was not verified on the DNA. Germline CDR1 and CDR2: SNHLY and FYNNEI. The CDR3 totals 12 residues, both ends included. The CDR3 protein is CASRDAGTASDL.

This clone was seen ten or more times. The genes are TRBV28 and TRBJ2-1, with TRBD2 matching 7 bases. V trimming: 5 bases; J trimming: 3 bases; junction bases outside the gene matches: 10. Germline lookup yields CDR1 MDHEN and CDR2 SYDVKM. This CDR3 is 16 amino acids long. CDR3: CASSPGASGSYNEQFF. CDR3 DNA sequence: TGTGCCAGCAGTCCGGGAGCTAGCGGCAGCTACAATGAGCAGTTCTTC.

In this sample, this clone turned up a few times. The chain recombines TRBV9 with TRBJ2-6; no firm D call. The germline gives CDR1 SGDLS, CDR2 YYNGEE. Trimming cost V 3 bases and J 4 bases, with 8 bases left between them. The CDR3 runs to 14 residues. In DNA, the CDR3 is TGTGCCAGCAGCGGAGCTTCGGGGGCCAACGTCCTGACTTTC. Translating it yields CASSGASGANVLTF.

The rearrangement links TRBV5-1 to TRBJ2-7, with D maybe TRBD1 (6 bases). V gave up 4 bases and J gave up 2 bases, with 7 bases separating them. Germline V gives CDR1 SGHRS, CDR2 YFSETQ. The length of the CDR3 is 12 residues. The CDR3 sequence: CASSQGTYEQYF. The CDR3 bases are TGCGCCAGCAGCCAGGGGACCTACGAGCAGTACTTC. The entire variable domain, with the rest obtained from reference TRBV5-1 and TRBJ2-7, is as follows: KAGVTQTPRYLIKTRGQQVTLSCSPISGHRSVSWYQQTPGQGLQFLFEYFSETQRNKGNFPGRFSGRQFSNSRSEMNVSTLELGDSALYLCASSQGTYEQYFGPGTRLTVT.

This clone has a handful of counts. DNA for the CDR3: TGTGCCAGCATTCGTGGGACAGGGTTATCTGAAGCTTTCTTT. This encodes CASIRGTGLSEAFF. The chain couples TRBV7-2 to TRBJ1-1; TRBD1 agrees at 9 bases. This CDR3 is 14 amino acids long. CDR1 is SGHTA, CDR2 FQGNSA, per germline. Trimming removed 7 bases from V and 6 bases from J; junction bases left unmatched: 9. Supplemented by reference TRBV7-2 and TRBJ1-1, the full variable domain reads GAGVSQSPSNKVTEKGKDVELRCDPISGHTALYWYRQSLGQGLEFLIYFQGNSAPDKSGLPSDRFSAERTGGSVSTLTIQRTQQEDSAVYLCASIRGTGLSEAFFGQGTRLTVV.

V and J are TRBV30 and TRBJ1-2; maybe TRBD1 (5 bases). V was shortened by 0 bases and J by 8 bases, with 10 bases between the two germline ends. This CDR3 is 12 amino acids long. The germline CDR1 and CDR2 sequences are GTSNPN and SVGIG (reference sequence). In nucleotides, the CDR3 is TGTGCCTGGAGTGTGGGGGATTGGGGCTACACCTTC. Protein: CAWSVGDWGYTF.

This clone was detected a few times. The genes are TRBV5-4 and TRBJ2-1; 14 bases are a match to TRBD2. After removal of 5 bases from V and 2 bases from J, the junction contained 3 bases not matched to a gene. This CDR3 spans 16 amino acids. The germline V gene encodes CDR1 SGHNT and CDR2 YYREEE (reference sequence). In nucleotides, the CDR3 is TGTGCCAGCAGGCGGACTAGCGGGAGGACCTACAATGAGCAGTTCTTC. Translated, it gives CASRRTSGRTYNEQFF.

In its sample, this clone was seen many times. The chain combines TRBV2 with TRBJ1-5, with D perhaps TRBD1 (6 bases). The CDR3 runs to 14 residues. V shed 7 bases and J shed 6 bases, with 16 bases lying between them. CDR1 and CDR2 (germline): SNHLY, FYNNEI. CDR3 in amino acids: CASTSTGNGQPQHF. The CDR3 bases are TGTGCCAGCACCTCAACAGGGAATGGTCAGCCCCAGCATTTT. Complete variable domain (other parts from reference TRBV2 and TRBJ1-5): EPEVTQTPSHQVTQMGQEVILRCVPISNHLYFYWYRQILGQKVEFLVSFYNNEISEKSEIFDDQFSVERPDGSNFTLKIRSTKLEDSAMYFCASTSTGNGQPQHFGDGTRLSIL.

The chain employs TRBV28 and TRBJ1-1; D remains ambiguous. The CDR3 extends over 13 amino acids. The V end was cut by 5 bases, the J end by 8 bases, with 15 bases between. CDR1 is MDHEN and CDR2 is SYDVKM in the germline V gene. The CDR3 DNA reads as TGTGCCAGCAGTCCACGGACCCCTCCCGAAGCTTTCTTT. Encoded protein: CASSPRTPPEAFF.

A few counts support this clone. J is TRBJ1-1 and V is TRBV30, with TRBD1 matching 10 bases. V was pared by 3 bases and J by 5 bases, with 9 bases of the junction left unmatched. In germline, CDR1 is GTSNPN, CDR2 SVGIG (reference sequence). The CDR3 consists of 15 residues. CDR3 loop: CAWSSPGQGLTEAFF. In nucleotides, the CDR3 is TGTGCCTGGAGCAGCCCGGGACAGGGGTTGACTGAAGCTTTCTTT.

This clone was observed a few times. The chain uses TRBV19 and TRBJ1-5; D remains ambiguous. Germline loops: CDR1 LNHDA, CDR2 SQIVND (reference sequence). Trimming took off 2 bases at V and 5 bases at J, with 7 bases between the two ends. The CDR3 has 13 amino acids. The CDR3: CASSIRVDQPQHF. The CDR3, as DNA: TGTGCCAGTAGTATACGAGTAGATCAGCCCCAGCATTTT. The whole variable domain, remainder taken from reference TRBV19 and TRBJ1-5, is DGGITQSPKYLFRKEGQNVTLSCEQNLNHDAMYWYRQDPGQGLRLIYYSQIVNDFQKGDIAEGYSVSREKKESFPLTVTSAQKNPTAFYLCASSIRVDQPQHFGDGTRLSIL.

This clone was counted a few times. The chain recombines TRBV7-3 with TRBJ2-3, with a tentative D call TRBD2 (6 bases). V dropped 6 bases and J dropped 4 bases, with 14 bases sitting between them. The CDR3 has 14 residues. The germline CDR1 and CDR2 sequences are SGHTA and FQGTGA. CDR3 bases: TGTGCCAGCAGGTCGGGACTGGAGCCAGATACGCAGTATTTT. Translating gives CASRSGLEPDTQYF. The full variable domain, rest sourced from reference TRBV7-3 and TRBJ2-3, is GAGVSQTPSNKVTEKGKYVELRCDPISGHTALYWYRQSLGQGPEFLIYFQGTGAADDSGLPNDRFFAVRPEGSVSTLKIQRTERGDSAVYLCASRSGLEPDTQYFGPGTRLTVL.

The chain employs TRBV27 and TRBJ1-5, with D perhaps TRBD1 (5 bases). V gave up 4 bases and J gave up 4 bases, with 14 bases separating them. This CDR3 region has 15 residues. The germline V gene encodes CDR1 MNHEY and CDR2 SMNVEV (reference sequence). DNA for the CDR3: TGTGCCAGCAGTTACAGGAGGGGTCTAAATCAGCCCCAGCATTTT. This encodes CASSYRRGLNQPQHF.

This clone has a handful of counts. V and J are TRBV15 and TRBJ2-3; TRBD2 might be the D (5 bases). In germline, CDR1 is LNHNV, CDR2 YYDKDF (reference sequence). V lost 1 base and J 2 bases, leaving 7 bases between the germline ends. The CDR3 extends over 14 amino acids. CDR3 residues: CATSRVGVTDTQYF. As DNA, the CDR3 is TGTGCCACCAGCAGAGTGGGAGTCACAGATACGCAGTATTTT.

The chain couples TRBV11-2 to TRBJ2-5; 7 bases map to TRBD1. The length of the CDR3 is 16 residues. Losses at the gene ends were 2 bases for V and 4 bases for J; bases not matched to a gene: 10. Germline V gene lookup returns CDR1 SGHAT and CDR2 FQNNGV. The CDR3, as DNA: TGTGCCAGCAGCTTATCTAAACAAGGGGGCTCAGAGACCCAGTACTTC. It yields the protein CASSLSKQGGSETQYF.

This clone occurred a few times. The chain has TRBV11-3 and TRBJ1-5, with D unclear. With 5 bases removed from V and 7 bases from J, the gap between germline ends came to 15 bases. The length of the CDR3 is 14 residues. CDR1 and CDR2 (germline): SGHNT, YENEEA. CDR3 nucleotides: TGTGCCAGCAGCCGACGGACTCAGGAACAGCCCCAGCATTTT. This sequence encodes CASSRRTQEQPQHF.